This T cell receptor beta chain comes out of a study of blood T cells in healthy people across ages. Study results and caveats: Bulk PBMC profiling left naive and antigen-experienced comparisons inconclusive.

A J-beta primer mix and a sample-barcoded 5' primer were used in a second PCR of about 7 to 12 cycles. TCRdb fed the 5' RACE reads into MiXCR, producing one record per CDR3 protein. This table has approximately 680,000 distinct CDR3 sequences, about 30% appearing once. Germline trimming cut 1 base from V and 9 bases from J; bases unmatched to any gene: 6. CDR3 length: 16 amino acids. Germline V gene sequence: CDR1 MGHRA, CDR2 YSYEKL. This clonotype was picked up many times. Antigen specificity is unknown. The clonotype was recovered from a woman of 80 years or more in good health. This chain connects TRBV4-1 to TRBJ2-3; TRBD2 aligns across 14 bases. The sequenced material came from blood. The CDR3 sequence: CASSQGLAGGPTTQYF. DNA for the CDR3: TGCGCCAGCAGCCAAGGACTAGCGGGGGGGCCTACCACGCAGTATTTT.